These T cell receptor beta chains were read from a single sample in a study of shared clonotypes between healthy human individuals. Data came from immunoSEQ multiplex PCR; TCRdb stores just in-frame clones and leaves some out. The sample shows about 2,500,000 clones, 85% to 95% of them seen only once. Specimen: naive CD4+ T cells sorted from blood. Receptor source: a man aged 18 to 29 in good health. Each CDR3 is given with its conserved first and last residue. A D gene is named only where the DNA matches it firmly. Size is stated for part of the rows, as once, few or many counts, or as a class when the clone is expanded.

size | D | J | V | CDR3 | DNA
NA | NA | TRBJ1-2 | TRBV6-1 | CASSADRNYGYTF | TGTGCCAGCAGTGCCGACAGGAACTATGGCTACACCTTC
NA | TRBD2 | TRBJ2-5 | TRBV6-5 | CASSYLAGDGETQYF | TGTGCCAGCAGTTACCTAGCGGGAGACGGGGAGACCCAGTACTTC
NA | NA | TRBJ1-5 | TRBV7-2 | CASSVYNQPQHF | TGTGCCAGCAGCGTCTACAATCAGCCCCAGCATTTT
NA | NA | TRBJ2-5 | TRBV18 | CASSPSEETQYF | TGTGCCAGCTCACCTTCGGAAGAGACCCAGTACTTC
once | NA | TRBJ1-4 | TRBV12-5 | CASSRGPREKLFF | TGTGCTAGTAGTCGGGGGCCACGTGAAAAACTGTTTTTT
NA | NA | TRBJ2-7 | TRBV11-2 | CASSLGQGGSYEQYF | TGTGCCAGCAGCTTAGGACAGGGAGGTTCCTACGAGCAGTACTTC
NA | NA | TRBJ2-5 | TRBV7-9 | CASSKDGQETQYF | TGTGCCAGCAGCAAGGACGGACAAGAGACCCAGTACTTC
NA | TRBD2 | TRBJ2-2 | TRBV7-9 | CASSLVGPSGRAGELFF | TGTGCCAGCAGCTTAGTGGGTCCTAGCGGGAGAGCCGGGGAGCTGTTTTTT
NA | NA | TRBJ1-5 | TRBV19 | CASSKGAGQNQPQHF | TGTGCCAGTAGTAAAGGGGCCGGTCAAAACCAGCCCCAGCATTTT
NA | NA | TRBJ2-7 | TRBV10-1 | CASSDPSAGVLEQYF | TGCGCCAGCAGTGATCCCAGCGCAGGAGTTCTCGAGCAGTACTTC
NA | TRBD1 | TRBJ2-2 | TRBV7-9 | CASSPSGTGNTGELFF | TGTGCCAGCAGCCCATCGGGGACAGGGAACACCGGGGAGCTGTTTTTT
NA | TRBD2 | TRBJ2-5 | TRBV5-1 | CASSWGLAGETQYF | TGCGCCAGCAGCTGGGGACTAGCGGGCGAGACCCAGTACTTC
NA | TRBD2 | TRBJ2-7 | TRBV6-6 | CASSRTTSGSEEQYF | TGTGCCAGCAGTCGGACGACTAGCGGGAGTGAGGAGCAGTACTTC
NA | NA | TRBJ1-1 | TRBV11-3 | CASSASPEGITEAFF | TGTGCCAGCAGCGCTAGCCCAGAGGGGATCACTGAAGCTTTCTTT
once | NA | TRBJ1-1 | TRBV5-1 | CASSRNPTLDTEAFF | TGCGCCAGCAGTAGGAACCCAACCCTGGACACTGAAGCTTTCTTT
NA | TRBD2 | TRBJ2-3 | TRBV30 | CAWSTGRADTQYF | TGTGCCTGGAGTACGGGGAGGGCAGATACGCAGTATTTT
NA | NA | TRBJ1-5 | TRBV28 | CASGSLWNSNQPQHF | TGTGCCAGCGGCAGCTTATGGAATAGCAATCAGCCCCAGCATTTT
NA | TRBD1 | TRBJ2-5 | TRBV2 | CASRAGTGGETQYF | TGTGCCAGCAGGGCTGGGACAGGGGGCGAGACCCAGTACTTC
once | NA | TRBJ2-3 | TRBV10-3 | CAIRGRGALTDTQYF | TGTGCCATCAGAGGGCGGGGCGCCCTCACAGATACGCAGTATTTT
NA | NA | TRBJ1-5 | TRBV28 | CASSLSQYNQPQHF | TGTGCCAGCAGTTTATCACAGTACAATCAGCCCCAGCATTTT
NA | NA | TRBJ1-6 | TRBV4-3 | CASSQVGPLNSPLHF | TGCGCCAGCAGCCAGGTGGGACCGCTGAATTCACCCCTCCACTTT
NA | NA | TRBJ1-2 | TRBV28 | CASSLNQGMNGYTF | TGTGCCAGCAGTTTAAACCAGGGTATGAATGGCTACACCTTC
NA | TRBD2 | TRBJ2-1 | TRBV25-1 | CASSEAGLGYNEQFF | TGTGCCAGCAGTGAAGCAGGACTAGGTTACAATGAGCAGTTCTTC
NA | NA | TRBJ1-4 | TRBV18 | CASSPNRVPLNEKLFF | TGTGCCAGCTCACCAAACAGGGTACCGTTGAATGAAAAACTGTTTTTT
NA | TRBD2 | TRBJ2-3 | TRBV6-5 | CASNPGGLGGDTQYF | TGTGCCAGCAACCCTGGGGGACTAGGGGGAGATACGCAGTATTTT
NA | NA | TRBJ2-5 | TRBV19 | CASSQGQETQYF | TGTGCCAGTAGCCAGGGGCAAGAGACCCAGTACTTC
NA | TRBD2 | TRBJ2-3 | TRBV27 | CASSTQTSGNTQYF | TGTGCCAGCAGCACCCAGACTAGCGGGAATACGCAGTATTTT
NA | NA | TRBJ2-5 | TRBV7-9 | CASTGEKTQYF | TGTGCCAGCACGGGGGAAAAGACCCAGTACTTC
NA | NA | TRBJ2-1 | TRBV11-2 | CASSAQGGTPGFF | TGTGCCAGCAGCGCGCAAGGGGGGACTCCCGGGTTCTTC